Here is one TCR beta chain with its context. Its antigen is not known. The data are from a study of T cell responses to AZD1222 COVID-19 vaccine. Generated by immunoSEQ multiplex PCR, the TCRdb table keeps only in-frame clones and is missing some. Among 90,000 to 95,000 clones, about nine tenths were seen once, and the ten largest hold 10%. The J segment lost 5 bases and the V segment lost 3 bases, leaving 6 bases of the junction unmatched. The CDR3 consists of 14 residues. The V gene's germline CDR1 is GTSNPN and CDR2 SVGIG (reference sequence). Overall study findings and caveats: Spike-wide vaccine-associated CD4 TCRs dominated at 160-218 and 743-854. The study found Spike-specific TCR breadth and depth rose after two AZD1222 doses. Donors were largely white British and mainly female; clonal diversity was possibly underestimated. Variant regions that are unmutated are reportedly the target of nearly half of spike-specific TCRs.

This chain connects TRBV30 to TRBJ1-2; 10 bases line up with TRBD1. This TCR was sampled from an adult in good health. The sample here was peripheral blood, taken on day 0 of AZD1222 vaccination. The CDR3 region is CAWSSDRGSYGYTF. The CDR3 DNA sequence: TGTGCCTGGAGCTCGGACAGGGGGTCTTATGGCTACACCTTC.